This TCR beta chain was retrieved from a study of T-cell memory formation after mild COVID-19. Findings of the study overall: Day 15 to 85 contractors were CD4/CD8 balanced; later expanders leaned CD4+. Pre-infection memory carried some responding clones, suggesting that cross-reactive memory joined.

Constant-segment-primed 5'RACE gave TCR alpha and TCR beta cDNA libraries with sample barcodes and UMIs. TCRdb reprocessed the 5' RACE reads via MiXCR and lists one record per CDR3 protein. The data hold fewer than 450,000 distinct CDR3 sequences, with roughly 24% observed a single time. The germline gives CDR1 MNHNY, CDR2 SVGAGI (reference sequence). The CDR3 covers 14 residues. J lost 4 bases, V lost 6 bases, and 9 bases had no gene match. Comments on this clonotype: Its matching antigen is unknown.

The sequenced material came from PBMCs or a T cell subset sorted from them (not recorded which). This sequence originates from an adult woman who had mild COVID-19 (a few samples of this study predate the infection). Cell type and time point are not known. The chain combines TRBV6-6 with TRBJ2-7; 7 nucleotides match TRBD2. In DNA form, the CDR3 reads TGTGCCAGCAGCCTCAGGGAGGGAGTTTACGAGCAGTACTTC. Its translation: CASSLREGVYEQYF.